The clone carrying this T cell receptor beta chain came up a few times. This entry belongs to a study of blood T cells in healthy people across ages. For the second PCR, which ran for about 6 to 11 cycles, a sample-barcoded 5' primer and a J-beta primer mix were used. MiXCR was run by TCRdb on the 5' RACE reads, yielding one entry per CDR3 protein. The repertoire holds 1.4 million or so distinct CDR3 sequences, with 42% as singletons. The CDR3 consists of 14 residues. Per germline, CDR1 DFQATT and CDR2 SNEGSKA (reference sequence). The trim removed 3 bases at V and 5 bases at J, leaving 5 bases unmatched.

The genes are TRBV20-1 and TRBJ2-1; 9 nucleotides agree with TRBD2. The TCR was taken from a woman between 18 and 30 years old in good health. Sequencing input: blood. CDR3 in amino acids: CSASRASGDNEQFF. CDR3 in DNA: TGCAGTGCTAGTAGGGCTAGCGGGGACAATGAGCAGTTCTTC.